A selection of T cell receptor beta chains follows, all from one sample in a study of CD8 T cells in Susac syndrome. TCRdb redid the calling of the immunoSEQ multiplex PCR reads with MiXCR, one entry per CDR3 protein. This table holds 350,000 to 550,000 distinct CDR3 sequences, more than 80% found once. The specimen sequenced was CD8+ T cells from PBMCs. The receptors originated from a human donor with multiple sclerosis. The CDR3 runs from the conserved cysteine through the conserved F or W. The order of the fields is CDR3 length, J gene, clone size, D gene, V gene, CDR3 protein, CDR3 DNA. D genes are given only for firm matches. Size is omitted from some rows. Given values are once, few, many or a class for expanded clones.

>17|TRBJ2-5|.|TRBD2|TRBV3-1
CASSQKYDGGTQETQYF
TGTGCCAGCAGCCAGAAGTATGACGGGGGGACCCAAGAGACCCAGTACTTC
>18|TRBJ1-5|.|TRBD1|TRBV27
CASSLSGQGHLSNQPQHF
TGTGCCAGCAGTTTATCGGGACAGGGTCACCTTAGCAATCAGCCCCAGCATTTT
>17|TRBJ2-3|.|.|TRBV3-1
CASSPVARRGSTDTQYF
TGTGCCAGCAGCCCCGTTGCTCGGAGGGGAAGCACAGATACGCAGTATTTT
>17|TRBJ1-1|few|.|TRBV13
CASSLGDPETWNTEAFF
TGTGCCAGCAGCTTAGGCGACCCTGAGACATGGAACACTGAAGCTTTCTTT
>14|TRBJ2-1|.|.|TRBV9
CASSVGWGDDEQFF
TGTGCCAGCAGCGTAGGGTGGGGTGACGATGAGCAGTTCTTC
>20|TRBJ2-2|.|TRBD1|TRBV30
CAWSVPFSGQGVGGTGELFF
TGTGCCTGGAGTGTACCTTTCTCGGGACAGGGAGTGGGCGGCACCGGGGAGCTGTTTTTT
>14|TRBJ2-1|.|.|TRBV6-5
CASSYQGRYNEQFF
TGTGCCAGCAGTTACCAGGGGAGGTACAATGAGCAGTTCTTC
>15|TRBJ2-7|.|.|TRBV7-9
CASSFPGGGDYEQYF
TGTGCCAGCAGCTTTCCTGGGGGCGGGGATTACGAGCAGTACTTC
>14|TRBJ1-1|.|.|TRBV28
CASSGATGNTEAFF
TGTGCCAGCAGTGGCGCTACAGGGAACACTGAAGCTTTCTTT
>15|TRBJ2-7|.|.|TRBV5-5
CASSSEAAPAYEQYF
TGTGCCAGCAGTTCCGAGGCCGCGCCCGCATACGAGCAGTACTTC
>11|TRBJ1-2|.|.|TRBV25-1
CASRSWDGYTF
TGTGCCAGCAGAAGCTGGGATGGCTACACCTTC
>15|TRBJ2-7|.|.|TRBV7-6
CASSLAIGQNYEQYF
TGTGCCAGCAGCTTAGCGATCGGACAGAACTACGAGCAGTACTTC
>15|TRBJ2-1|.|TRBD2|TRBV20-1
CSARDLSGSLNEQFF
TGCAGTGCTAGAGATCTAAGCGGGAGCTTAAATGAGCAGTTCTTC
>15|TRBJ2-2|.|.|TRBV27
CASSSEEGTTGELFF
TGTGCCAGCAGCTCCGAGGAGGGGACCACCGGGGAGCTGTTTTTT
>17|TRBJ2-1|.|.|TRBV10-3
CAISEFFPGGSYNEQFF
TGTGCCATCAGTGAATTTTTCCCTGGAGGCTCCTACAATGAGCAGTTCTTC
>12|TRBJ2-1|.|.|TRBV27
CASGPPGNEQFF
TGTGCCAGCGGGCCGCCGGGGAATGAGCAGTTCTTC
>18|TRBJ2-2|.|TRBD1|TRBV28
CASSPIPDRGRRTGELFF
TGTGCCAGCAGTCCAATCCCGGACAGGGGGCGAAGGACCGGGGAGCTGTTTTTT
>15|TRBJ2-7|.|TRBD2|TRBV2
CASKRGLADTYEQYF
TGTGCCAGCAAGAGGGGACTAGCGGACACCTACGAGCAGTACTTC
>16|TRBJ2-7|.|TRBD1|TRBV12-3/TRBV12-4
CASRPGTGGESYEQYF
TGTGCCAGCAGGCCCGGGACAGGGGGCGAGAGCTACGAGCAGTACTTC
>15|TRBJ2-1|.|TRBD1|TRBV28
CASRTGPGSRDEQFF
TGTGCCAGCAGGACAGGGCCGGGGTCTCGGGATGAGCAGTTCTTC
>17|TRBJ2-7|few|TRBD1|TRBV5-1
CASSLHPTGASSYEQYF
TGCGCCAGCAGCCTACATCCGACAGGGGCGAGCTCCTACGAGCAGTACTTC
>14|TRBJ1-6|.|.|TRBV30
CAWSVAVGNSPLHF
TGTGCCTGGAGTGTAGCCGTGGGGAATTCACCCCTCCACTTT
>16|TRBJ2-1|few|TRBD2|TRBV12-3/TRBV12-4
CASSSPGLAGENEQFF
TGTGCCAGCTCCAGCCCGGGACTAGCGGGAGAAAATGAGCAGTTCTTC
>17|TRBJ2-7|.|.|TRBV6-2/TRBV6-3
CASSYSPRAEMGDEQYF
TGTGCCAGCAGTTACTCCCCCCGGGCGGAGATGGGGGACGAGCAGTACTTC
>17|TRBJ2-3|.|TRBD2|TRBV29-1
CSVDSLAGASSTDTQYF
TGCAGCGTTGATAGTCTAGCGGGGGCCTCTAGCACAGATACGCAGTATTTT
>19|TRBJ2-1|.|TRBD1|TRBV29-1
CSVEWPQGLPLLSYNEQFF
TGCAGCGTTGAGTGGCCACAGGGGCTTCCGCTGCTCTCCTACAATGAGCAGTTCTTC
>17|TRBJ1-5|once|.|TRBV2
CASSEALPGQVDQPQHF
TGTGCCAGCAGTGAAGCGCTTCCGGGACAAGTAGATCAGCCCCAGCATTTT
>15|TRBJ1-1|.|TRBD1|TRBV4-1
CASSQNRGSDTEAFF
TGCGCCAGCAGCCAAAACAGGGGCTCCGACACTGAAGCTTTCTTT
>14|TRBJ2-7|.|.|TRBV11-2
CASSLADSHYEQYF
TGTGCCAGCAGCTTAGCTGACAGCCACTACGAGCAGTACTTC
>16|TRBJ2-3|once|.|TRBV2
CASSEALLRDPDTQYF
TGTGCCAGCAGTGAAGCGCTTCTGAGGGACCCAGATACGCAGTATTTT
>13|TRBJ2-2|.|.|TRBV2
CASPLAGTGELFF
TGTGCCAGCCCACTGGCGGGCACCGGGGAGCTGTTTTTT
>14|TRBJ2-6|.|.|TRBV30
CAWTLGQPNGVLTF
TGTGCCTGGACTCTCGGCCAGCCTAATGGCGTCCTGACTTTC
>16|TRBJ1-2|.|.|TRBV24-1
CATSDSRTYLFTGYTF
TGTGCCACCAGTGATTCGAGGACGTATCTCTTCACTGGCTACACCTTC
>14|TRBJ2-1|.|.|TRBV10-3
CAISDNIPSSEQFF
TGTGCCATCAGTGATAATATTCCTTCCAGTGAGCAGTTCTTC
>12|TRBJ1-1|.|.|TRBV29-1
CSLSGPNTEAFF
TGCAGCCTTTCCGGACCGAACACTGAAGCTTTCTTT